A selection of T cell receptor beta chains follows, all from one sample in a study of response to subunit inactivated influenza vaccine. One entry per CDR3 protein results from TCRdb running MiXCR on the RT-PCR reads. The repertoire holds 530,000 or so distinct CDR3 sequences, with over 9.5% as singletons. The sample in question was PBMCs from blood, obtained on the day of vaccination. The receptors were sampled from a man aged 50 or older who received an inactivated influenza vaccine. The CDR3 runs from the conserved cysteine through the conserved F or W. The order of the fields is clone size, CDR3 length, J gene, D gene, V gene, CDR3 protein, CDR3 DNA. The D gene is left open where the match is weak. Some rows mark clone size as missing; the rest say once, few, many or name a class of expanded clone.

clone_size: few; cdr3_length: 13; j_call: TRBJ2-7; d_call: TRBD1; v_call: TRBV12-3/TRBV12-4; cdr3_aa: CASNRGQGNEQYF; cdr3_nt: TGTGCCAGCAACCGGGGACAGGGGAACGAGCAGTACTTC
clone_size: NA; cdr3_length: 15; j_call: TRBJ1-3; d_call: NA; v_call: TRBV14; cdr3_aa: CASSQGLGSGNTIYF; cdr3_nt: TGTGCCAGCAGCCAAGGCCTTGGGTCTGGAAACACCATATATTTT
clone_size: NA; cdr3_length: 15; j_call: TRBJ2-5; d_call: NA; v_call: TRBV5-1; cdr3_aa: CASSLSRGIGETQYF; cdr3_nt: TGCGCCAGCAGCTTGTCAAGGGGAATAGGAGAGACCCAGTACTTC
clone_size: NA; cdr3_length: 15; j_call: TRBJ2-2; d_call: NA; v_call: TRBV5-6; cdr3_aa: CASSLPGARTGELFF; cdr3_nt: TGTGCCAGCAGCTTACCGGGGGCCCGGACCGGGGAGCTGTTTTTT
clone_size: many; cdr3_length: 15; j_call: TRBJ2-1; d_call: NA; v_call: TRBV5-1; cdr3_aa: CASSLGALTYNEQFF; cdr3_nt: TGCGCCAGCAGCTTGGGGGCTTTGACCTACAATGAGCAGTTCTTC
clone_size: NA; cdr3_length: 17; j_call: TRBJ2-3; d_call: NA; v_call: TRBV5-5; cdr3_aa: CASSLAARNRVTDTQYF; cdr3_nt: TGTGCCAGCAGCTTGGCCGCACGAAATCGTGTCACAGATACGCAGTATTTT
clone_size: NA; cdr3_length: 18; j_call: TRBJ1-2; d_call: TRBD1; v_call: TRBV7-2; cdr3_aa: CASSSSLLQGARHYGYTF; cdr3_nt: TGTGCCAGCAGCTCTAGCCTTCTACAGGGGGCGCGTCACTATGGCTACACCTTC
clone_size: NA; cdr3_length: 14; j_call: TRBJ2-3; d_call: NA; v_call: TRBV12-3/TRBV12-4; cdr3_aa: CASSRGGAGDTQYF; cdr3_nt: TGTGCCAGCAGTAGGGGGGGGGCTGGAGATACGCAGTATTTT
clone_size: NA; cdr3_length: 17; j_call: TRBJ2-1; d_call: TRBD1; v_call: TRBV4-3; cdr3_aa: CASSQDPSGQGANEQFF; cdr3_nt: TGCGCCAGCAGCCAAGACCCCTCGGGACAGGGGGCCAATGAGCAGTTCTTC
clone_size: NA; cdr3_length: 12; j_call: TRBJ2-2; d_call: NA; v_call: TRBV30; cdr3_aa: CAWSTGPGELFF; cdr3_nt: TGTGCCTGGAGCACAGGGCCCGGGGAGCTGTTTTTT
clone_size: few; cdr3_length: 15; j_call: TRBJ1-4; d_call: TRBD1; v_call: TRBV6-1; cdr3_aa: CASSPEWTGVEKLFF; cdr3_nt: TGTGCCAGCAGCCCAGAATGGACAGGGGTTGAAAAACTGTTTTTT
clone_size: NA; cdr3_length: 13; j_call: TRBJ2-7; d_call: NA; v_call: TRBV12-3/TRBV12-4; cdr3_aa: CASGIRPTYEQYF; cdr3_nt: TGTGCCAGCGGAATTAGACCGACATACGAGCAGTACTTC
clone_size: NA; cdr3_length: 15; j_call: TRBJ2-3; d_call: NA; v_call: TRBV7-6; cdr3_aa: CASSLTERGTDTQYF; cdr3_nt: TGTGCCAGCAGCCTGACTGAACGCGGCACAGATACGCAGTATTTT
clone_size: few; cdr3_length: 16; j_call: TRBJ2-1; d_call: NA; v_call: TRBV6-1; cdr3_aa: CASSRGHLSSYNEQFF; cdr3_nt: TGTGCCAGCAGCCGAGGACACTTAAGCTCCTACAATGAGCAGTTCTTC
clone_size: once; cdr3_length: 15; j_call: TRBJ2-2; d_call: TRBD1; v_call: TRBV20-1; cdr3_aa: CSAESRDRSTGELFF; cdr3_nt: TGCAGTGCTGAATCCCGGGACAGATCCACCGGGGAGCTGTTTTTT
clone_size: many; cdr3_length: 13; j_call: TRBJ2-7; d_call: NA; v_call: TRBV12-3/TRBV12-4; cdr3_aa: CASSRTVSYEQYF; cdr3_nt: TGTGCCAGCAGTAGGACAGTTAGCTACGAGCAGTACTTC
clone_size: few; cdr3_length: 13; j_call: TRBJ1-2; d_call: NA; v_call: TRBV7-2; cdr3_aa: CASTHRQEAGYTF; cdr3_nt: TGTGCCAGCACCCACCGACAGGAAGCCGGCTACACCTTC
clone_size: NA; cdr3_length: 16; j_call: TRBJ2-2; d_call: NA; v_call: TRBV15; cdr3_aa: CATSREGTVNTGELFF; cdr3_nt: TGTGCCACCAGCAGAGAGGGGACTGTGAACACCGGGGAGCTGTTTTTT
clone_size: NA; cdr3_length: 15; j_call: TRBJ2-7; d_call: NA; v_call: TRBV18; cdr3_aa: CASSPELLIMGEQYF; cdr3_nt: TGTGCCAGCTCACCAGAGCTCCTCATTATGGGCGAGCAGTACTTC
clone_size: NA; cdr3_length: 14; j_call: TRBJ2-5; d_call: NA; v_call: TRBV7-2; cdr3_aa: CASSFRQGKETQYF; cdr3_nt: TGTGCCAGCAGCTTTCGCCAGGGAAAAGAGACCCAGTACTTC
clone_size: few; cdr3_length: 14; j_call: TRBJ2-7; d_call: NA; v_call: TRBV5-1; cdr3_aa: CASSTAQGSYEQYF; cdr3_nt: TGCGCCAGCAGCACTGCACAGGGATCCTACGAGCAGTACTTC
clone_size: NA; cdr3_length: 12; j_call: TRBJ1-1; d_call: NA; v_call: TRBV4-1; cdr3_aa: CASSQVRSETFF; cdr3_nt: TGCGCCAGCAGCCAAGTGAGGTCCGAGACTTTCTTT
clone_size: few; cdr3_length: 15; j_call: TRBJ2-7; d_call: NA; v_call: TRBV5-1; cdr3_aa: CASSPGVGSTYEQYF; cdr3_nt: TGCGCCAGCAGCCCTGGGGTGGGCAGCACCTACGAGCAGTACTTC